Reported below is one T cell receptor beta chain. Antigen unknown. PCR amplification relied on 60 Vbeta primers (plus 13 Jbeta primers). Original processing notes: In a later analysis, some 80 million unique TCR beta chains included roughly 11 million shared by two or more donors. Measured with immunoSEQ multiplex PCR; TCRdb has only the in-frame clones, and not every one. The V and J calls and clone size were taken over from that table, and D and trimming were inferred from the DNA. The sample holds roughly 80,000 clones, 62% seen once. This specimen comes from a study of cytomegalovirus exposure and HLA in healthy donors. Germline trimming cut 1 base from V and 4 bases from J; bases unmatched to any gene: 11. CDR1 and CDR2 from the germline V gene are SGHTA and FQGNSA. The CDR3 sequence is 18 residues long. Study conclusions and caveats: A later analysis linked 16,951 TCR beta sequences to HLA alleles at 0.05 false discovery rate.

Everyone who donated was a healthy bone marrow donor. The receptor's source is a male donor in good health and CMV-seropositive. The sample taken for sequencing was PBMCs. The chain recombines TRBV7-2 with TRBJ2-1; TRBD2 matches at 9 bases. The CDR3 DNA reads as TGTGCCAGCAGCTTAGGGGGCGGGAGGGCCTATATTTACAATGAGCAGTTCTTC. Its protein is CASSLGGGRAYIYNEQFF.